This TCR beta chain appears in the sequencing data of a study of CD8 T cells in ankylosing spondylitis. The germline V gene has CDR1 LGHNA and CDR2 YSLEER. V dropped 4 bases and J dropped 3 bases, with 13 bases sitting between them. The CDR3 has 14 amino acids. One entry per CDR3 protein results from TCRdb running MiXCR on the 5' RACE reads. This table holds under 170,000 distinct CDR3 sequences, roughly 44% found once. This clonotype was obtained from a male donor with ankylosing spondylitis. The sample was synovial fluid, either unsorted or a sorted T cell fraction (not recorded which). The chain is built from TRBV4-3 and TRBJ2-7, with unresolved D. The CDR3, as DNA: TGCGCCAGCAGCCTTAGCATTGGTGGCTACGAGCAGTACTTC. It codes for CASSLSIGGYEQYF.